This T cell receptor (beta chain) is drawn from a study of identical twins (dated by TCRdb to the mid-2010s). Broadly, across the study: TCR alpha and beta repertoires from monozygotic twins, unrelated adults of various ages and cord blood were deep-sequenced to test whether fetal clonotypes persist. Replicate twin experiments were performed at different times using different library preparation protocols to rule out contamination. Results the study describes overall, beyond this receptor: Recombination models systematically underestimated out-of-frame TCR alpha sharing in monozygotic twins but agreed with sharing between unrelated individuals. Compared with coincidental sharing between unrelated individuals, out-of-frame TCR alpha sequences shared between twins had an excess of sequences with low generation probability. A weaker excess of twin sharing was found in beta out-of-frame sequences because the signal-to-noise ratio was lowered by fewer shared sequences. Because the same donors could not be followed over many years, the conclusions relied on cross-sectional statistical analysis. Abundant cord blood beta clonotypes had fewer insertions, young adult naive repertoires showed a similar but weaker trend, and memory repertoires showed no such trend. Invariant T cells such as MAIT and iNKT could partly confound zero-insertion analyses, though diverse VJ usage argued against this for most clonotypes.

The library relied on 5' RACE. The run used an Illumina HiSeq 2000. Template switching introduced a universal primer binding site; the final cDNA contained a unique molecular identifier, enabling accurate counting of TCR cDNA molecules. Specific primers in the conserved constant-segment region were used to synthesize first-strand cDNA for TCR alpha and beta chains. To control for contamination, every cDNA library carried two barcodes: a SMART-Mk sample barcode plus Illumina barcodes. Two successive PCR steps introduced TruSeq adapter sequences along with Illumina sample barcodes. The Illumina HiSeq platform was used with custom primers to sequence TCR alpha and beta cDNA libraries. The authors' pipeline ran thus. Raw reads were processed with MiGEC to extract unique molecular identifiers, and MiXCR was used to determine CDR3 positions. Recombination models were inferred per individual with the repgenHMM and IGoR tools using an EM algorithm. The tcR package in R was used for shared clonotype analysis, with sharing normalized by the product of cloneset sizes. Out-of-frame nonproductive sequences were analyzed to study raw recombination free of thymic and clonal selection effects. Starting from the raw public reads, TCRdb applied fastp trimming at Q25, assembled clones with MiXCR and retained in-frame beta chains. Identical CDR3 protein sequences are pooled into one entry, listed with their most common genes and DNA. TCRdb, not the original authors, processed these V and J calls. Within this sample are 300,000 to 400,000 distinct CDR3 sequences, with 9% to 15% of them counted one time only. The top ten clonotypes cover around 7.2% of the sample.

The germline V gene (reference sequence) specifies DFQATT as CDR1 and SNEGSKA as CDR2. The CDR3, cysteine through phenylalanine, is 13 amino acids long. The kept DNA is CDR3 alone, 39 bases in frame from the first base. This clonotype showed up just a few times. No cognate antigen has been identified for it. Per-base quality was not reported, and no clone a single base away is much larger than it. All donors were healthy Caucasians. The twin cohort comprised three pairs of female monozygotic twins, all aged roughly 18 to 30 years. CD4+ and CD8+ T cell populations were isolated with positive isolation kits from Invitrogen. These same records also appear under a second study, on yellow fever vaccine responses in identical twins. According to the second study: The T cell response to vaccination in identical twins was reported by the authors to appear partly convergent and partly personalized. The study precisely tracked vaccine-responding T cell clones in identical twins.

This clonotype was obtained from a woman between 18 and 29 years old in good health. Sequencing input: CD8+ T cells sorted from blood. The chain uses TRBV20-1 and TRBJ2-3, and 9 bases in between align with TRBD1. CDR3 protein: CSGTGIREDTQYF. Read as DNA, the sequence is TGCAGCGGGACAGGGATCCGCGAAGATACGCAGTATTTT.